This T cell receptor (beta chain) was identified in a study of blood T cell repertoires in COVID-19. Repertoires were generated with immunoSEQ multiplex PCR, while TCRdb's copy carries only in-frame clones and drops some. The profile shows over 60,000 clones, 82% of them singletons. The CDR3 runs 11 residues. Germline V gene data show CDR1 as MNHEY and CDR2 as SVGAGI. V was pared by 7 bases and J by 13 bases, with 11 bases between. The clonotype originates from a human donor in a cohort sampled during active COVID-19. The J gene is TRBJ2-6, the V gene TRBV6-5, with D perhaps TRBD2 (5 bases). Material for sequencing was peripheral blood. The CDR3 is CASTLGDVLTF. In DNA, the CDR3 is TGTGCCAGCACGTTGGGAGATGTCCTGACTTTC.